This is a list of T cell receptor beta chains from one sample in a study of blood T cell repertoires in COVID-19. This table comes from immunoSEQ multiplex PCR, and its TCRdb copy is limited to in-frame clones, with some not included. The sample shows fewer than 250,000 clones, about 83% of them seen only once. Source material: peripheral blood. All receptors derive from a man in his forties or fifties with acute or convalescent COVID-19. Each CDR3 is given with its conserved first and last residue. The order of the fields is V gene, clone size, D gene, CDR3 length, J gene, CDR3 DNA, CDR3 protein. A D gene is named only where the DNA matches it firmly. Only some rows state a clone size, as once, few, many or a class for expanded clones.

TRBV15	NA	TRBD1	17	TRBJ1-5	TGTGCCACCAGCAGAGATCCGCGACAGGGGATCAATCAGCCCCAGCATTTT	CATSRDPRQGINQPQHF
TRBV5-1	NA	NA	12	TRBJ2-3	TGCGCCAGCAGCACCGACAGGGATACGCAGTATTTT	CASSTDRDTQYF
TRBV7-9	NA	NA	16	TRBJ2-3	TGTGCCAGCAGTTATAGCGTAACCGTCACTTCAGATACGCAGTATTTT	CASSYSVTVTSDTQYF
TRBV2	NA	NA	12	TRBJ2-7	TGTGCCAGTAGCGGTGACTCCTACGAGCAGTACTTC	CASSGDSYEQYF
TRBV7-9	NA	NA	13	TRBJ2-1	TGTGCCAGCAGCGCCTCAGCCTACAATGAGCAGTTCTTC	CASSASAYNEQFF
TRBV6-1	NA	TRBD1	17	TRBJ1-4	TGTGCCAGCAGTGAAGCCCATTGGGAATACAGGGGCGAAAAACTGTTTTTT	CASSEAHWEYRGEKLFF
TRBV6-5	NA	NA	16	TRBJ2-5	TGTGCCAGCAGTTACTGGGTCGTCCCGGGTTTGGAGACCCAGTACTTC	CASSYWVVPGLETQYF
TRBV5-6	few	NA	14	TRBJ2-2	TGTGCCAGCAGCTCGGGACTCGGCCCCGGGGAGCTGTTTTTT	CASSSGLGPGELFF
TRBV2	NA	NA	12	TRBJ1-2	TGTGCCAGCAGTGTAACAGACTATGGCTACACCTTC	CASSVTDYGYTF
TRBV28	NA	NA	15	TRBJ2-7	TGTGCCAGCAGTTTGGCGGGTTTTCCGGGTTACGAGCAGTACTTC	CASSLAGFPGYEQYF
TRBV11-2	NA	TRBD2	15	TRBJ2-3	TGTGCCAGCAGCCGCAGCGGGGGGTCCGCAGATACGCAGTATTTT	CASSRSGGSADTQYF
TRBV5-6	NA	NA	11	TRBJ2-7	TGTGCCAGCAGCTTCCTTTACGAGCAGTACTTC	CASSFLYEQYF
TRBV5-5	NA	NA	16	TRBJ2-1	TGTGCCAGCAGCTCCCCGACTAGGGGCCCCTACAATGAGCAGTTCTTC	CASSSPTRGPYNEQFF
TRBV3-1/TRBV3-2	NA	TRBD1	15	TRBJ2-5	TGTGCCAGCAGCCTGAGGGGACAGGGAAAAGAGACCCAGTACTTC	CASSLRGQGKETQYF
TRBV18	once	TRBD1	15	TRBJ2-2	TGTGCCAGCTCACCCCCGGGACAGAGGGCCGGGGAGCTGTTTTTT	CASSPPGQRAGELFF
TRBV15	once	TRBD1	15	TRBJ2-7	TGTGCCACCAGCTTGGACAGGTTGAGCTCCTACGAGCAGTACTTC	CATSLDRLSSYEQYF
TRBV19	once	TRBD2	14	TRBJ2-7	TGTGCCAGTTCCCCATTTGCGGGAGTCGGTGAGCAGTACTTC	CASSPFAGVGEQYF
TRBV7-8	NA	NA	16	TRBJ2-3	TGTGCCAGCAGCCCTGAACCTTTAGCGAGCACAGATACGCAGTATTTT	CASSPEPLASTDTQYF
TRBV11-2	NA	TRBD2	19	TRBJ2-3	TGTGCCAGCAGCTCGAGGGGCCAGCGGGGGGGCTGGTTCGGAGATACGCAGTATTTT	CASSSRGQRGGWFGDTQYF
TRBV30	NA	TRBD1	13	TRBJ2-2	TGTGCCTGGGGCGACAGGGACGGCGGGGAGCTGTTTTTT	CAWGDRDGGELFF
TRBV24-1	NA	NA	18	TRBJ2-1	TGTGCCACCAGTGGCCCCCGGCAACCCGGACATTCCTACAATGAGCAGTTCTTC	CATSGPRQPGHSYNEQFF
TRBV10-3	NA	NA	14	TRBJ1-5	TGTGCCATCAGTGAGAGGGGTAACAATCAGCCCCAGCATTTT	CAISERGNNQPQHF
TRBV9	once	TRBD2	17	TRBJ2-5	TGTGCCAGCAGCGTAGCAAGTCTGCCGGGAGGGCCAGAGACCCAGTACTTC	CASSVASLPGGPETQYF
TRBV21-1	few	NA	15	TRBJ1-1	TGTGCCAGCACCTTGGTGGACAGCTTGAACACTGAAGCTTTCTTT	CASTLVDSLNTEAFF
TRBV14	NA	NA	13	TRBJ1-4	TGTGCCAGCAGCAGATCACTTAATGAAAAACTGTTTTTT	CASSRSLNEKLFF
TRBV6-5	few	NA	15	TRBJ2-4	TGTGCCAGCAGTTCCGCAGGGGCCCCCAAAAACATTCAGTACTTC	CASSSAGAPKNIQYF
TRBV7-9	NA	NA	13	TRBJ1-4	TGTGCCAGCAGCTTATACCGGGGTGAAAAACTGTTTTTT	CASSLYRGEKLFF
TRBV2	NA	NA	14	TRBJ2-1	TGTGCCAGCAGTTTGGAGAGCTCCTACAATGAGCAGTTCTTC	CASSLESSYNEQFF
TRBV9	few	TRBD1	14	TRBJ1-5	TGTGCCAGCAGCGTTGGGACAGGGAGTCAGCCCCAGCATTTT	CASSVGTGSQPQHF
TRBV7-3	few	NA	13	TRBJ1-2	TGTGCCAGCAGCTTAGGCAGGGCCTATGGCTACACCTTC	CASSLGRAYGYTF
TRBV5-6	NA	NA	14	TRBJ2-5	TGTGCCAGCAGCTCTGGTCCCCAGGGAGAGACCCAGTACTTC	CASSSGPQGETQYF
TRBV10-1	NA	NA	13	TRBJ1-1	TGCGCCAGCAGTGTCCCAGGAAACACTGAAGCTTTCTTT	CASSVPGNTEAFF
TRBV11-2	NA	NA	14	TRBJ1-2	TGTGCCAGCAGCTCCGACAGAGCTAACTATGGCTACACCTTC	CASSSDRANYGYTF
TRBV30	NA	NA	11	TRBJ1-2	TGTGCCTGGAGCACTAACTATGGCTACACCTTC	CAWSTNYGYTF
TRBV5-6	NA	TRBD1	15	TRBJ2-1	TGTGCCAGCAGCCGCCGGACAGGTCCGGGCAATGAGCAGTTCTTC	CASSRRTGPGNEQFF
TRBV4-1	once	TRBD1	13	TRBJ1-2	TGCGCCAGCAGCCAAACAGGGGAAGGTGGCTACACCTTC	CASSQTGEGGYTF
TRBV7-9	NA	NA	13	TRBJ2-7	TGTGCCAGCAGCTTAGGCATAGGAGACGAGCAGTACTTC	CASSLGIGDEQYF
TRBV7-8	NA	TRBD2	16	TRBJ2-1	TGTGCCAGCAGCCCCTCTCTAGCGGGGTCTTACAATGAGCAGTTCTTC	CASSPSLAGSYNEQFF
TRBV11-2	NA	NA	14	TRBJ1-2	TGTGCCAGCAGCTTAGAGGTTGGTGGGCATGGCTACACCTTC	CASSLEVGGHGYTF
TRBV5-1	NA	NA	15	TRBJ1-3	TGCGCCAGCAGTACTCGGTCAAACTCTGGAAACACCATATATTTT	CASSTRSNSGNTIYF
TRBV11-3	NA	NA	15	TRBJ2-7	TGTGCCAGCAGCTTAGAGTATGCATCTACCTACGAGCAGTACTTC	CASSLEYASTYEQYF
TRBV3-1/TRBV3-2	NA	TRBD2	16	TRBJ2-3	TGTGCCAGCACTCCGAGAGCTAGCGGGAGTTCAGATACGCAGTATTTT	CASTPRASGSSDTQYF
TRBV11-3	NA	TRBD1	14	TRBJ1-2	TGTGCCAGCAGCTTAGGGGACAGGGGCGCCGGCTACACCTTC	CASSLGDRGAGYTF
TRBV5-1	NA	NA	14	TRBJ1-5	TGCGCCAGCAAAGAGCGTGATGGCAATCAGCCCCAGCATTTT	CASKERDGNQPQHF
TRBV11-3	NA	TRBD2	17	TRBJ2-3	TGTGCCAGCAGCTTAGACCTACTAGCGAGGAGTACAGATACGCAGTATTTT	CASSLDLLARSTDTQYF
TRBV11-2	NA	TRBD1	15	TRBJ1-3	TGTGCCAGCAGCTTCGGGACAGGGTTAAGAAACACCATATATTTT	CASSFGTGLRNTIYF
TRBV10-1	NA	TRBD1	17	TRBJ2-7	TGCGCCAGCAGTGACCTTTCCGGACAGGGAGGAACCTACGAGCAGTACTTC	CASSDLSGQGGTYEQYF
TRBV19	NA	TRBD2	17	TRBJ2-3	TGTGCCAGTAGTATTTCCGCGGGAGAGGTTTTCACAGATACGCAGTATTTT	CASSISAGEVFTDTQYF
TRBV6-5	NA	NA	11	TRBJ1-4	TGTGCCAGCGTACTAGCGGGAAAACTGTTTTTT	CASVLAGKLFF